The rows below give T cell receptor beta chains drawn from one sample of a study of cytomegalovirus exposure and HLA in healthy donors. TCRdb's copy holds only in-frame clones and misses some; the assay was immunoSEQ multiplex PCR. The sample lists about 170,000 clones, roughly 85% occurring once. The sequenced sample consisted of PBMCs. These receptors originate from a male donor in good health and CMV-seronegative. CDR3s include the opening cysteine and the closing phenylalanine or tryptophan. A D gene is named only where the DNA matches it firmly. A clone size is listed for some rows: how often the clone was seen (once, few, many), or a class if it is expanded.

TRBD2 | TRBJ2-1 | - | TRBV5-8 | CASRTGTRFNEQFF | TGTGCCAGCAGAACCGGGACTAGATTCAATGAGCAGTTCTTC
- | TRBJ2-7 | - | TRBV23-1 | CANSQSNRSYEQYF | TGCGCCAACAGTCAATCCAACAGAAGCTACGAGCAGTACTTC
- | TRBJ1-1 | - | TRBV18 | CAVSGDMNTEAFF | TGTGCCGTATCAGGGGATATGAACACTGAAGCTTTCTTT
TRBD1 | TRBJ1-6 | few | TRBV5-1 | CASSLEPGQGSRLNSPLHF | TGCGCCAGCAGCCTGGAACCGGGACAGGGATCTCGGCTTAATTCACCCCTCCACTTT
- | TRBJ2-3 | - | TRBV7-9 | CASSPKGAGNTDTQYF | TGTGCCAGCAGCCCAAAGGGGGCGGGAAACACAGATACGCAGTATTTT
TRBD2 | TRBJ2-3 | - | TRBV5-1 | CASSLSSGSADTQYF | TGCGCCAGCAGCCTCAGTAGCGGGAGTGCAGATACGCAGTATTTT
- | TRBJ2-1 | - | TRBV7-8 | CASSPQTGEQFF | TGTGCCAGCAGCCCCCAGACGGGTGAGCAGTTCTTC
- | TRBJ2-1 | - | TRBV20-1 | CSARLRNEQFF | TGCAGTGCTAGACTACGGAATGAGCAGTTCTTC
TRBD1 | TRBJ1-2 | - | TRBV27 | CASKRQGYNYGYTF | TGTGCCAGCAAAAGACAGGGATATAACTATGGCTACACCTTC
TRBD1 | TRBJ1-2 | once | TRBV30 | CAWRWTGNYGYTF | TGTGCCTGGAGATGGACAGGAAACTATGGCTACACCTTC
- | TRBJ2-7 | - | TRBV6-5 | CASSTGHTYEQYF | TGTGCCAGCAGCACTGGACACACCTACGAGCAGTACTTC
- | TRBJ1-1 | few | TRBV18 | CASSPSGLSEAFF | TGTGCCAGCTCACCTTCAGGGTTATCTGAAGCTTTCTTT
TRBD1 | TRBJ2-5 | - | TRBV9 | CASSVDRAGIQETQYF | TGTGCTAGCAGCGTAGACAGGGCAGGAATCCAAGAGACCCAGTACTTC
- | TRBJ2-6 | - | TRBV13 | CASSLVFPSGANVLTF | TGTGCCAGCAGCTTAGTCTTCCCCTCTGGGGCCAACGTCCTGACTTTC
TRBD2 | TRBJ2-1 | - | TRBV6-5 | CASSKLAAHYNEQFF | TGTGCCAGCAGTAAGCTAGCGGCTCACTACAATGAGCAGTTCTTC
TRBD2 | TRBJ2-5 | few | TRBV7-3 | CASSLTGTLAGGETQYF | TGTGCCAGCAGCTTAACTGGTACACTAGCGGGAGGAGAGACCCAGTACTTC
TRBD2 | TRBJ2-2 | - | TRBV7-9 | CSSSLGTSGRAGTGELFF | TGTTCCAGCAGCCTCGGGACTAGCGGGAGGGCCGGCACCGGGGAGCTGTTTTTT
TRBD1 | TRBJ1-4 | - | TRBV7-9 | CASSLFTGVTEEKLFF | TGTGCCAGCAGCTTATTCACAGGGGTAACGGAAGAAAAACTGTTTTTT
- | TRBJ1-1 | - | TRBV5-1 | CASSLVGVKAFF | TGCGCCAGCAGCTTGGTAGGGGTTAAAGCTTTCTTT
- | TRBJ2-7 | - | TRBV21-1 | CAKTSGREEQYF | TGTGCAAAGACTAGCGGGAGGGAGGAGCAGTACTTC
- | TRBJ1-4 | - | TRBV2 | CASTEGQSNEKLFF | TGTGCCAGCACAGAAGGACAGTCTAATGAAAAACTGTTTTTT
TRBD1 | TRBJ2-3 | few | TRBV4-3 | CASSQERLSDRGAGDTQYF | TGCGCCAGCAGCCAAGAACGACTTTCTGACAGGGGCGCTGGAGATACGCAGTATTTT
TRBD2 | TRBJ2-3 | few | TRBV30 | CAWSVPRGSGDTQYF | TGTGCCTGGAGTGTACCTCGCGGGAGTGGAGATACGCAGTATTTT
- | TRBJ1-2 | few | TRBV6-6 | CASVRTTGANYGYTF | TGTGCCAGCGTGCGCACTACGGGTGCTAACTATGGCTACACCTTC
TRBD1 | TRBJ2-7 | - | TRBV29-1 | CSVARTGDYEQYF | TGCAGCGTTGCGCGGACAGGGGACTACGAGCAGTACTTC
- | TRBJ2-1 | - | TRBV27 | CASSLPQGGGEQFF | TGTGCCAGCAGTTTGCCCCAGGGAGGTGGGGAGCAGTTCTTC
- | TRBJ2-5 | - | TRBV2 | CASSESTVGAETQYF | TGTGCCAGCAGTGAGAGTACCGTAGGGGCAGAGACCCAGTACTTC
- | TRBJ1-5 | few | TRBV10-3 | CAISTDSNQPQHF | TGTGCCATCAGTACGGACAGTAATCAGCCCCAGCATTTT
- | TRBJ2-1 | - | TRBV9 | CASSAAGVSDNEQFF | TGTGCCAGCAGCGCTGCTGGGGTTAGCGACAATGAGCAGTTCTTC
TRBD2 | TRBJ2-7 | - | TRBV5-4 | CASSLVSGSVYEQYF | TGTGCCAGCAGCTTGGTAAGCGGGAGTGTCTACGAGCAGTACTTC
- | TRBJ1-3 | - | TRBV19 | CASSRSDWGNTIYF | TGTGCCAGTAGTAGGTCGGACTGGGGAAACACCATATATTTT
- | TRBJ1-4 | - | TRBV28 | CASTKGGLGEKLFF | TGTGCCAGCACCAAGGGGGGGCTCGGGGAAAAACTGTTTTTT
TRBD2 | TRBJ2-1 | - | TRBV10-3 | CAIGTSHYEQFF | TGTGCCATAGGGACTAGTCACTATGAGCAGTTCTTC
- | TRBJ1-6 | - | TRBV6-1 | CASSAGHESPLHF | TGTGCCAGCAGTGCTGGACATGAGTCACCCCTCCACTTT
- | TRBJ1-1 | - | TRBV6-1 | CASNHKGNIEAFF | TGTGCCAGCAACCACAAGGGGAACATTGAAGCTTTCTTT
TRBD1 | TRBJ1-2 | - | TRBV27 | CASSSRTGEHGYTF | TGTGCCAGCAGTTCACGGACAGGGGAGCATGGCTACACCTTC
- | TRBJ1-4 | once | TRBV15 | CATSRLGQAQNEKLFF | TGTGCCACCAGCAGGCTTGGTCAGGCCCAAAATGAAAAACTGTTTTTT
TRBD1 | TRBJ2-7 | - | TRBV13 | CASSRDSYEQYF | TGTGCCAGCAGCCGGGACAGCTACGAGCAGTACTTC
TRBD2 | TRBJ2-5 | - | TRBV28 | CASSLSSAGGETQYF | TGTGCCAGCAGTTTATCTAGCGCCGGGGGGGAGACCCAGTACTTC
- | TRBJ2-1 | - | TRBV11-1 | CASSLLQGNEQFF | TGTGCCAGCAGCTTGTTGCAGGGCAATGAGCAGTTCTTC
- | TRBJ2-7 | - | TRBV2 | CASRAQERSSYEQYF | TGTGCCAGCAGGGCCCAAGAGCGGAGCTCCTACGAGCAGTACTTC
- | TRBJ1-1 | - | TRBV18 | CASSPRAGAVDTEAFF | TGTGCCAGCTCACCTAGGGCAGGGGCTGTTGACACTGAAGCTTTCTTT
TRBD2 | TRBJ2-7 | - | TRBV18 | CASSPTSASEQYF | TGTGCCAGCTCACCGACTAGCGCATCCGAGCAGTACTTC
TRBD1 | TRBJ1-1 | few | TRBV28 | CASVLRGRMNTEAFF | TGTGCCAGCGTTCTCAGGGGGCGAATGAACACTGAAGCTTTCTTT